Here is one T cell receptor (beta chain) with its context. The data originate from a study of tumor-infiltrating lymphocytes in oesophageal squamous cell carcinoma. TCRdb reanalysed the PCR reads using MiXCR and keeps one entry per CDR3 protein. This table holds almost 20,000 distinct CDR3 sequences, around 41% found once. Germline V gives CDR1 DFQATT, CDR2 SNEGSKA (reference sequence). The CDR3 is made up of 14 amino acids. The chain joins TRBV20-1 to TRBJ2-1; D might be TRBD1 (6 bases). Near its end, the DNA agrees better with TRBJ2-7, so the J call may be wrong. This receptor was taken from a male donor with esophageal squamous cell carcinoma. The sequenced material came from normal esophageal tissue next to the tumor. In DNA form, the CDR3 reads TGCAGTGCCAAGAGAACAGGGCTGTCCTACGAGCAGTACTTC. Translated: CSAKRTGLSYEQYF.